This T cell receptor beta chain was recovered during a study of spatial heterogeneity in lung cancer. Study background: When available, follow-up PBMC samples taken a median of about two years after resection were sequenced. Detection consistently captured more beta-chain sequences than alpha-chain sequences.

This clonotype was found many times. TCR cDNA molecules each carried a unique molecular identifier. MiXCR, run by TCRdb on the 5' RACE reads, gives a single entry per CDR3 protein. The table has about 110,000 distinct CDR3 sequences, roughly 10% seen once. Noted time point: blood at routine non-recurrence follow-up after resection. In each case, whole RNA from tumor, nontumor lung or frozen PBMC was sequenced unsorted. Germline values: CDR1 ENHRY, CDR2 SYGVKD. Trimming removed 4 bases at V and 2 bases at J, with 15 bases between. The CDR3 has 15 residues. The receptor's source is a female donor with early-stage non-small cell lung cancer. Sequences were derived from PBMCs, sampled at follow-up. V and J are TRBV10-3 and TRBJ2-7, with D perhaps TRBD1 (5 bases). The CDR3 region is CAISAAGFVTYEQYF. CDR3 in DNA: TGTGCCATCAGTGCGGCAGGGTTTGTGACCTACGAGCAGTACTTC.